Here is one T cell receptor (beta chain) with its context. Germline assignment: CDR1 SQVTM and CDR2 ANQGSEA. This CDR3 is built from 13 residues. V lost 3 bases to trimming and J lost 7 bases, with 13 bases between them. This entry is derived from a study of cytomegalovirus exposure and HLA in healthy donors. Data came from immunoSEQ multiplex PCR; TCRdb stores just in-frame clones and leaves some out. The sample includes 100,000 to 150,000 clones, roughly 89% seen only once; the top ten take 1.1%. What was sequenced was PBMCs. The TCR sequence derives from a woman aged 18-30 years in good health and CMV-seronegative. The rearrangement links TRBV29-1 to TRBJ2-4; the D is unclear. CDR3 in amino acids: CSVEMGGQNIQYF. CDR3 DNA: TGCAGCGTTGAGATGGGTGGGCAGAACATTCAGTACTTC.